This TCR beta chain was profiled in a study of shared clonotypes between healthy human individuals. Study observations and caveats: The study generally estimated greater richness for naive than memory subsets.

The table came from immunoSEQ multiplex PCR; TCRdb's copy has only in-frame clones and leaves some out. The sample lists 2.5 million or so clones; around 90% were seen once. CDR3 length: 14 amino acids. V was pared by 2 bases and J by 7 bases, with 15 bases between. Looked up from germline, CDR1 is GTSNPN and CDR2 is SVGIG (reference sequence). The sample holds one count of this clone. Its antigen is undetermined. This chain connects TRBV30 to TRBJ2-1; TRBD1 is a possible D gene (7 bases). Sequences were obtained from naive CD4+ T cells sorted from blood. Described subset: CD45RA+ positively selected. The receptor comes from a young man in good health. The DNA of the CDR3 is TGTGCCTGGAGTAAAACTGCAGGGGGGAATGAGCAGTTCTTC. As protein: CAWSKTAGGNEQFF.